This entry is about one T cell receptor (beta chain). The data stem from a study of cytomegalovirus exposure and HLA in healthy donors. The primer mix had 60 Vbeta and 13 Jbeta primers. Data came from immunoSEQ multiplex PCR; TCRdb stores just in-frame clones and leaves some out. Of about 150,000 clones in the sample, about 10% were seen once. The sample comprised PBMCs. The receptor's source is a middle-aged man in good health and CMV-seronegative.

CDR3 protein: CASSQQGRGTEAFF. CDR3 nucleotide sequence: TGTGCCAGCAGCCAACAGGGGAGGGGGACTGAAGCTTTCTTT. The gene calls are TRBV4-2 and TRBJ1-1; D may be TRBD1 (6 bases). The V end lost 2 bases, the J end lost 5 bases, and 12 bases lay between the germline ends. Germline CDR1 is LGHNA and CDR2 is YNFKEQ. The CDR3 totals 14 residues.